This TCR beta chain was identified during a study of shared clonotypes between healthy human individuals. About the study: Per donor, CD8 memory used one plate, CD8 naive used two, CD4 memory used three and CD4 naive used three. Regarding the study as a whole: A reduction in generation probabilities was seen for non-shared clonotypes relative to those shared by all four donors. Tissue TCR repertoires likely differ from these blood-only repertoires.

V was pared by 5 bases and J by 5 bases, with 6 bases of the junction left unmatched. This CDR3 has 14 amino acids. Germline CDR1 and CDR2: SGHNT and YENEEA. Concerning this clone: Its antigen is as yet unknown.

Healthy HIV-negative adults without recent acute infections or vaccinations served as donors. Using immunoSEQ multiplex PCR, the repertoire was profiled, and TCRdb retains in-frame clones only, with some absent. This sample carries under 2,500,000 clones, 95% of them seen once, and the ten largest clones take around 0.13%. The rearrangement joins TRBV11-3 to TRBJ2-3; TRBD1 matches 8 bases. Sequenced: naive CD4+ T cells sorted from blood. The subset was: CD45RA+ positively selected. The source of this sequence is a man aged 18 to 30 in good health. The CDR3 DNA sequence: TGTGCCAGCAGCCCCGACAGGGGAGGAGATACGCAGTATTTT. The encoded protein is CASSPDRGGDTQYF.